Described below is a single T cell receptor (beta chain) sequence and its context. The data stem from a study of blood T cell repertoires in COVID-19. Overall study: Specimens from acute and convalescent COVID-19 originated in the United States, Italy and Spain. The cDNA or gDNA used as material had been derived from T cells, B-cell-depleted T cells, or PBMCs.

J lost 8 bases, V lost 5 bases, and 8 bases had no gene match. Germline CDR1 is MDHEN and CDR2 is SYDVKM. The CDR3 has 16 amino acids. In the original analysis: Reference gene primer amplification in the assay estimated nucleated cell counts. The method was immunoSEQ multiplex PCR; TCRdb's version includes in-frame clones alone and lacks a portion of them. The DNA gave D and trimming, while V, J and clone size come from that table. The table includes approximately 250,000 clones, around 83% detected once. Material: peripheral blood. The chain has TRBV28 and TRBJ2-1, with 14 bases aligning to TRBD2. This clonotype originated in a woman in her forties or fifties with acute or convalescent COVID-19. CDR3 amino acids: CASSPQTSGRAYEQFF. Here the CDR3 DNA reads TGTGCCAGCAGTCCCCAGACTAGCGGGAGGGCCTATGAGCAGTTCTTC. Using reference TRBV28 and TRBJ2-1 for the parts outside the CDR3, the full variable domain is DVKVTQSSRYLVKRTGEKVFLECVQDMDHENMFWYRQDPGLGLRLIYFSYDVKMKEKGDIPEGYSVSREKKERFSLILESASTNQTSMYLCASSPQTSGRAYEQFFGPGTRLTVL.